Following are 29 T cell receptor beta chains from one sample sequenced in a study of T cells in Graves' hyperthyroidism and ophthalmopathy. Researchers amplified the TCR beta CDR3 regions from RNA transcripts. The HTBI primer set served for first-round RT-PCR of the TCR CDR3. TCRdb analysed the multiplex PCR reads with MiXCR anew, one entry per CDR3 protein. The sample records around 340,000 distinct CDR3 sequences, roughly 17% being singletons. The sequenced sample was blood. These receptors were taken from a woman in her 30s with Graves' hyperthyroidism that later progressed to Graves' ophthalmopathy.

For this clonotype: A much larger clone lies one base from this, so it may be a read error. This chain connects TRBV28 to TRBJ1-5, with TRBD1 identical over 8 bases. Germline CDR1 MDHEN, CDR2 SYDVKM. V dropped 0 bases and J dropped 0; count of bases not matched to a gene: 7. The CDR3 sequence is 18 residues long. The CDR3 nucleotides read TGTGCCAGCAGTTTATGGGCAGGGGGCCCGGATAGCAATCAGCCCCAGCATTTT. It codes for CASSLWAGGPDSNQPQHF.

This clonotype was recorded at least ten times. The chain uses TRBV12-3 or TRBV12-4 and TRBJ1-1; tentative D call: TRBD1 (5 bases). The V end was cut by 7 bases, the J end by 1 base, with 16 bases between. The CDR3 runs 15 residues. This CDR3 reads CASTGRALSNTEAFF. CDR3 sequence (DNA): TGTGCCAGCACGGGACGAGCCCTCTCGAACACTGAAGCTTTCTTT.

This clonotype was observed a handful of times. V and J are TRBV19 and TRBJ2-1; TRBD2 matches 8 bases. The CDR3 extends over 14 amino acids. After removal of 2 bases from V and 9 bases from J, the junction contained 6 bases not matched to a gene. The germline V gene encodes CDR1 LNHDA and CDR2 SQIVND (reference sequence). The CDR3 protein is CASSIRGLVIEQFF. The DNA for the CDR3 is TGTGCCAGTAGTATACGGGGACTAGTTATTGAGCAGTTCTTC.

This chain uses TRBV3-1 with TRBJ1-1; no clear D. V was shortened by 0 bases and J by 11 bases, with 13 bases between the two germline ends. This CDR3 comprises 13 residues. CDR1 and CDR2 (germline): LGHDT, YNNKEL (reference sequence). CDR3 in DNA: TGTGCCAGCAGCCAAGAGGCCCGTCGAGGGGCTTTCTTT. Its translation: CASSQEARRGAFF.

This clonotype showed up just a few times. The chain joins TRBV4-1 to TRBJ2-7; D perhaps matches TRBD1 (5 bases). The V gene's germline CDR1 is MGHRA and CDR2 YSYEKL. Deletions cut 1 base from V and 2 bases from J, with 15 bases between. This CDR3 contains 16 residues. As DNA, the CDR3 is TGCGCCAGCAGCCAAGTTTCAGCAGGGCAGCCCTACGAGCAGTACTTC. This gives the protein CASSQVSAGQPYEQYF.

Written as DNA, the CDR3 is TGTGCCAGCAGTTTATTGGGGGACATGAACACTGAAGCTTTCTTT. It specifies CASSLLGDMNTEAFF. This chain links TRBV28 with TRBJ1-1; D possibly corresponds to TRBD1 (6 bases). The germline V gene encodes CDR1 MDHEN and CDR2 SYDVKM. The V and J ends lost 1 base and 0 bases respectively, with 9 bases between them. The CDR3 runs to 15 residues.

This clonotype was counted many times. The chain couples TRBV3-1 to TRBJ2-1, with D perhaps matching TRBD2 (6 bases). V lost 8 bases and J lost 3, with 20 bases in between. The CDR3 is 16 amino acids. Germline V gene sequence: CDR1 LGHDT, CDR2 YNNKEL (reference sequence). CDR3 amino acids: CASQTTGEAVYNEQFF. The DNA of the CDR3 is TGTGCCAGCCAAACAACGGGGGAGGCCGTCTACAATGAGCAGTTCTTC.

The rearrangement links TRBV7-2 to TRBJ2-3; the match to TRBD1 covers 10 bases. The junction had 10 bases not matched to a gene; V was cut back by 5 bases and J by 2 bases. Germline V gives CDR1 SGHTA, CDR2 FQGNSA. CDR3 size: 17 residues. CDR3 bases: TGTGCCAGCAGCCCGGAGGACAGGGGGTGGTTCACAGATACGCAGTATTTT. Residues: CASSPEDRGWFTDTQYF.

The chain couples TRBV7-9 to TRBJ2-1; 7 positions agree with TRBD2. This CDR3 comprises 15 residues. Germline V gene lookup returns CDR1 SEHNR and CDR2 FQNEAQ (reference sequence). Unmatched junction bases numbered 8, after V lost 1 base and J lost 8 bases. CDR3 in amino acids: CASSLGGGPIYEQFF. DNA for the CDR3: TGTGCCAGCAGCTTAGGGGGAGGGCCCATCTATGAGCAGTTCTTC.

This clonotype showed up many times. This chain connects TRBV7-9 to TRBJ2-3; D gene unclear. Germline-derived CDR1 and CDR2 are SEHNR and FQNEAQ (reference sequence). V was trimmed by 1 base and J by 0 bases, leaving 20 bases between them. The CDR3 has 19 residues. The CDR3 spells CASSLGPLPISASTDTQYF. CDR3 nucleotides: TGTGCCAGCAGCTTAGGGCCGCTCCCCATCTCAGCTAGCACAGATACGCAGTATTTT.

Concerning this clonotype: With a much larger clone just one base away, this may be a read error. The chain uses TRBV6-1 and TRBJ1-5, with D perhaps matching TRBD1 (5 bases). The CDR3 consists of 14 residues. Looked up from germline, CDR1 is MNHNS and CDR2 is SASEGT. The CDR3 DNA reads as TGTGCCAGCAGTAAAACAGGTAGCAATCAGCCCCGGCATTTT. Its protein is CASSKTGSNQPRHF.

This clonotype was observed a handful of times. This chain joins TRBV4-1 and TRBJ1-4; 7 positions agree with TRBD1. The CDR3 has 16 residues. CDR1 is MGHRA and CDR2 is YSYEKL in the germline V gene. The J segment lost 8 bases and the V segment lost 2 bases, leaving 11 bases of the junction unmatched. The CDR3 nucleotides are TGCGCCAGCAGCCAATTTTCGACAGGGAACAACGAAAAACTGTTTTTT. This gives the protein CASSQFSTGNNEKLFF.

This clonotype occurred a few times. The rearrangement joins TRBV6-1 to TRBJ2-7; the match to TRBD1 covers 8 bases. The junction had 1 base not matched to a gene; V was cut back by 0 bases and J by 0 bases. The CDR3 has 15 amino acids. Germline V gives CDR1 MNHNS, CDR2 SASEGT. DNA for the CDR3: TGTGCCAGCAGTGAAGCCGGGACAGGCTCCTACGAGCAGTACTTC. This codes for CASSEAGTGSYEQYF.

The J gene is TRBJ2-7, the V gene TRBV18, with D unclear. CDR3 length: 13 residues. Trimming removed 3 bases from V and 3 bases from J, with 9 bases in between. Germline assignment: CDR1 KGHSH and CDR2 LQKENI. CDR3 DNA: TGTGCCAGCTCACCCGGCTCGAACTACGAGCAGTACTTC. Protein sequence: CASSPGSNYEQYF.

The chain combines TRBV28 with TRBJ1-5; tentative D call: TRBD1 (6 bases). Per the germline V gene, CDR1 is MDHEN and CDR2 is SYDVKM. The CDR3 loop spans 15 amino acids. Trimming removed 3 bases at V and 8 bases at J, with 17 bases between. The CDR3 here is CASSFLGAQVEPQHF. The CDR3 coding sequence is TGTGCCAGCAGTTTTTTGGGGGCTCAGGTGGAGCCCCAGCATTTT.

This clonotype was seen at least ten times. The gene calls are TRBV27 and TRBJ1-4; D might be TRBD1 (5 bases). V was trimmed by 2 bases and J by 2 bases, leaving 12 bases between them. Germline assignment: CDR1 MNHEY and CDR2 SMNVEV (reference sequence). This CDR3 contains 16 residues. CDR3 DNA: TGTGCCAGCAGTTTAGACCCCAGGGCCACTAATGAAAAACTGTTTTTT. This gives the protein CASSLDPRATNEKLFF.

The table lists this clonotype with a few counts. The rearrangement links TRBV14 to TRBJ2-1; 7 bases agree with TRBD2. After removal of 3 bases from V and 3 bases from J, the junction contained 11 bases not matched to a gene. The germline V gene encodes CDR1 SGHDN and CDR2 FVKESK. The CDR3 has 17 amino acids. DNA of the CDR3: TGTGCCAGCAGCCACCAAGGAGCGGGAACTTTCTACAATGAGCAGTTCTTC. It codes for CASSHQGAGTFYNEQFF.

At least ten counts were recorded for this clonotype. The rearrangement joins TRBV19 to TRBJ2-3; 8 bases are shared with TRBD2. The J segment lost 4 bases and the V segment lost 6 bases, leaving 9 bases of the junction unmatched. Germline V gene sequence: CDR1 LNHDA, CDR2 SQIVND (reference sequence). The CDR3 is 15 residues long. CDR3 in amino acids: CASSFGPGGSDTQYF. The CDR3 DNA sequence: TGTGCCAGTAGCTTCGGCCCGGGGGGGTCAGATACGCAGTATTTT. Together with reference TRBV19 and TRBJ2-3, the CDR3 gives the full variable domain: DGGITQSPKYLFRKEGQNVTLSCEQNLNHDAMYWYRQDPGQGLRLIYYSQIVNDFQKGDIAEGYSVSREKKESFPLTVTSAQKNPTAFYLCASSFGPGGSDTQYFGPGTRLTVL.

Regarding this clonotype: One junction end does not reproduce the germline sequence, and a read error may be involved. V gene TRBV7-2 combines with J gene TRBJ1-1; weak D call: TRBD1 (5 bases). The CDR3 sequence is 15 residues long. The germline CDR1 and CDR2 sequences are SGHTA and FQGNSA. CDR3 amino acids: CAGSFALGGGAEAFF. The CDR3 nucleotides are TGTGCCGGCAGCTTCGCCCTTGGGGGGGGTGCAGAAGCTTTCTTT.

This clonotype occurred many times. The J gene is TRBJ2-3, the V gene TRBV27; D call uncertain. Trimming shortened V by 0 bases and J by 0 bases, and 4 bases separated the two germline ends. Germline lookup yields CDR1 MNHEY and CDR2 SMNVEV (reference sequence). The CDR3 spans 14 residues. This CDR3 reads CASSLSVSTDTQYF. Written as DNA, the CDR3 is TGTGCCAGCAGTTTATCGGTTAGCACAGATACGCAGTATTTT.

This rearrangement joins TRBV5-1 to TRBJ1-1; 8 bases match TRBD1. CDR1 is SGHRS, CDR2 YFSETQ, per germline. Unmatched junction bases numbered 8, after V lost 3 bases and J lost 4 bases. The CDR3 sequence is 15 residues long. Written as DNA, the CDR3 is TGCGCCAGCAGCTCTCATACAGGGGGAACCACTGAAGCTTTCTTT. Encoded protein: CASSSHTGGTTEAFF. Complete variable domain (other parts from reference TRBV5-1 and TRBJ1-1): KAGVTQTPRYLIKTRGQQVTLSCSPISGHRSVSWYQQTPGQGLQFLFEYFSETQRNKGNFPGRFSGRQFSNSRSEMNVSTLELGDSALYLCASSSHTGGTTEAFFGQGTRLTVV.

This clonotype has a count of ten or more. J is TRBJ1-2 and V is TRBV29-1; D is perhaps TRBD1 (6 bases). Germline CDR1 is SQVTM and CDR2 is ANQGSEA. V lost 6 bases and J 8 bases, leaving 19 bases between the germline ends. This CDR3 is 13 amino acids long. Here the CDR3 reads CSVAPGHGRGYTF. The DNA of the CDR3 is TGCAGCGTGGCTCCGGGACACGGTCGAGGCTACACCTTC.

This clonotype came up a few times. V gene TRBV7-9 combines with J gene TRBJ2-1; D is perhaps TRBD1 (5 bases). There are 15 residues in the CDR3. Germline CDR1 reads SEHNR; CDR2 reads FQNEAQ (reference sequence). Deletions cut 1 base from V and 7 bases from J, with 14 bases between. CDR3 protein: CASSLVGALGNEQFF. For the CDR3, the DNA is TGTGCCAGCAGCTTAGTTGGGGCTTTGGGGAATGAGCAGTTCTTC.

With regard to this clonotype: This may come from a read error, since a much larger clone is one base off. The CDR3 coding sequence is TGCGCCAGCAGCTTGGGGGGCCTAGCGGGGAACCACAATGAGCAGTTCTTC. It specifies CASSLGGLAGNHNEQFF. This chain connects TRBV5-1 to TRBJ2-1, with 9 nucleotides matching TRBD2. Germline CDR1 and CDR2: SGHRS and YFSETQ. V dropped 0 bases and J dropped 5; count of bases not matched to a gene: 9. There are 17 residues in the CDR3.

A word on this clonotype: A read error may explain this, as a much larger clone is one base away. This chain connects TRBV25-1 to TRBJ2-5; D might be TRBD2 (5 bases). The ends were cut back, 2 bases at V and 7 bases at J, with 20 bases in the middle. CDR1 is MGHDK and CDR2 is SYGVNS in the germline V gene. The CDR3 totals 16 residues. The CDR3 DNA is TGTGCCAGCAGTGAAACCTCGGGAACCAGTCCGGGGACCCAGTACTTC. This encodes CASSETSGTSPGTQYF.

This clonotype has ten or more counts. V usage is TRBV6-1 and J usage is TRBJ2-1; 7 bases are a match to TRBD1. Looked up from germline, CDR1 is MNHNS and CDR2 is SASEGT. Trimming removed 8 bases from V and 8 bases from J; junction bases left unmatched: 12. The CDR3 spans 14 residues. In DNA form, the CDR3 reads TGTGCCAGCTTCAGGGACAGAGGGTCGTATGAGCAGTTCTTC. Translating it yields CASFRDRGSYEQFF.

This clonotype was recorded at least ten times. The chain uses TRBV20-1 and TRBJ2-7; the match to TRBD1 covers 8 bases. In germline, CDR1 is DFQATT, CDR2 SNEGSKA (reference sequence). This CDR3 region has 15 residues. Trimming cost V 4 bases and J 0 bases; bases outside gene matches: 8. CDR3 protein: CSATSDREASYEQYF. The CDR3 DNA reads as TGCAGTGCTACTTCGGACAGGGAGGCCTCCTACGAGCAGTACTTC.

There are many counts of this clonotype. The CDR3 is CASSELGASGENEQFF. For the CDR3, the DNA is TGTGCCAGCAGTGAATTAGGTGCTAGCGGAGAAAATGAGCAGTTCTTC. The genes are TRBV25-1 and TRBJ2-1, with 7 bases identical to TRBD2. The CDR3 has 16 residues. CDR1 is MGHDK, CDR2 SYGVNS, per germline. With V trimmed by 1 base and J by 7 bases, 10 bases remained unmatched.

In this sample, this clonotype turned up a few times. A read error is possible here, since a much larger clone lies one base away. J is TRBJ1-2 and V is TRBV27, with D possibly TRBD1 on 5 matching bases. This CDR3 is 14 amino acids long. Per germline, CDR1 MNHEY and CDR2 SMNVEV (reference sequence). CDR3 loop: CASSLSRDGYGYAF. The DNA of the CDR3 is TGTGCCAGCAGTTTATCGCGGGACGGATATGGCTACGCCTTC.